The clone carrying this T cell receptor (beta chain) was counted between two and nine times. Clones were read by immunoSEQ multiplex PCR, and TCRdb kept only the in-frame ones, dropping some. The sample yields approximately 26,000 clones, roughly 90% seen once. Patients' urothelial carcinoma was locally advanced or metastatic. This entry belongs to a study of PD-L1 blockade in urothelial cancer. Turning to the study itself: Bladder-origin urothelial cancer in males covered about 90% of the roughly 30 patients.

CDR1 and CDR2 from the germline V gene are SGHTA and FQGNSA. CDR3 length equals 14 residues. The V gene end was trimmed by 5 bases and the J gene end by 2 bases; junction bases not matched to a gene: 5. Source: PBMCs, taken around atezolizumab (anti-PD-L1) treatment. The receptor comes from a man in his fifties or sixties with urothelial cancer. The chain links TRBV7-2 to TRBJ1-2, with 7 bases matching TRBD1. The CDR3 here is CASSEGQANYGYTF. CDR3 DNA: TGTGCCAGCAGCGAAGGACAGGCGAACTATGGCTACACCTTC.